These T cell receptor beta chains were read from a single sample in a study of beta chain features in type 1 diabetes. The repertoire was sequenced with immunoSEQ multiplex PCR; TCRdb's copy has only in-frame clones and lacks some. Here the sample spans about 340,000 clones, roughly 8% being singletons. The material sequenced was central memory CD4+ T cells from blood. Receptor source: a woman in her late teens or twenties in good health. CDR3s include the opening cysteine and the closing phenylalanine or tryptophan. D genes are given only for firm matches. Clone sizes are given selectively: once, few, many, or a class where the clone is expanded.

d_call: -
j_call: TRBJ1-1
clone_size: few
v_call: TRBV5-8
cdr3_nt: TGTGCCAGCAGCTTGAAGGGCTGGAGCACTGAAGCTTTCTTT
cdr3_aa: CASSLKGWSTEAFF

d_call: TRBD2
j_call: TRBJ2-7
clone_size: few
v_call: TRBV6-5
cdr3_nt: TGTGCCAGTAGGCGGCTAGCGGAGCTCATGGAGCAGTACTTC
cdr3_aa: CASRRLAELMEQYF

d_call: -
j_call: TRBJ2-5
clone_size: few
v_call: TRBV7-3
cdr3_nt: TGTGCCAGCAGCTTTGGGTCGGGAGAGACCCAGTACTTC
cdr3_aa: CASSFGSGETQYF

d_call: -
j_call: TRBJ2-5
clone_size: -
v_call: TRBV11-2
cdr3_nt: TGTGCCAGCAGCTTAGTTCTAAGGTTGGCAGGGCAAGAGACCCAGTACTTC
cdr3_aa: CASSLVLRLAGQETQYF

d_call: TRBD2
j_call: TRBJ2-3
clone_size: -
v_call: TRBV4-1
cdr3_nt: TGCGCCAGCAGCCAAGATCCTAGCGGGGCCACAGATACGCAGTATTTT
cdr3_aa: CASSQDPSGATDTQYF

d_call: TRBD1
j_call: TRBJ2-4
clone_size: few
v_call: TRBV14
cdr3_nt: TGTGCCAGCAGCCGCGAGGCGGGACAGGGATCCAAAAACATTCAGTACTTC
cdr3_aa: CASSREAGQGSKNIQYF

d_call: -
j_call: TRBJ2-3
clone_size: many
v_call: TRBV2
cdr3_nt: TGTGCCAGCAGTGTAGCAACAGATACGCAGTATTTT
cdr3_aa: CASSVATDTQYF

d_call: -
j_call: TRBJ1-5
clone_size: many
v_call: TRBV21-1
cdr3_nt: TGTGCCAGCAGCAAAGCCAGGGGGTGGAGCAATCAGCCCCAGCATTTT
cdr3_aa: CASSKARGWSNQPQHF

d_call: TRBD1
j_call: TRBJ2-5
clone_size: -
v_call: TRBV6-5
cdr3_nt: TGTGCCAGCAGTTACGGGACAGGGGACGTGAAGACCCAGTACTTC
cdr3_aa: CASSYGTGDVKTQYF

d_call: -
j_call: TRBJ1-2
clone_size: many
v_call: TRBV10-3
cdr3_nt: TGTGCCATCAGTTCACCGACAGGAGAACGCTACACCTTC
cdr3_aa: CAISSPTGERYTF

d_call: TRBD2
j_call: TRBJ2-2
clone_size: few
v_call: TRBV18
cdr3_nt: TGTGCCAGCTCACCGTCCTTTTCTAGCGGGAGAAGTTACGGGGAGCTGTTTTTT
cdr3_aa: CASSPSFSSGRSYGELFF

d_call: TRBD1
j_call: TRBJ2-1
clone_size: few
v_call: TRBV7-9
cdr3_nt: TGTGCCAGCAGCTTAGGGGACAGGGATCCCAATGAGCAGTTCTTC
cdr3_aa: CASSLGDRDPNEQFF

d_call: -
j_call: TRBJ2-5
clone_size: many
v_call: TRBV15
cdr3_nt: TGTGCCACCAGCAGAGACCAGGGTAGGGAGACCCAGTACTTC
cdr3_aa: CATSRDQGRETQYF

d_call: TRBD1
j_call: TRBJ2-1
clone_size: many
v_call: TRBV18
cdr3_nt: TGTGCCAGCTCACCACCTTCCAGACAGGGCAATGAGCAGTTCTTC
cdr3_aa: CASSPPSRQGNEQFF

d_call: -
j_call: TRBJ2-3
clone_size: -
v_call: TRBV28
cdr3_nt: TGTGCCAGCAGTTTAAGTCCGAAGACGCAGTATTTT
cdr3_aa: CASSLSPKTQYF

d_call: TRBD1
j_call: TRBJ2-1
clone_size: -
v_call: TRBV11-1
cdr3_nt: TGTGCCAGCAGCTTGACAGGGGGCGCAGCCGATGAGCAGTTCTTC
cdr3_aa: CASSLTGGAADEQFF

d_call: -
j_call: TRBJ2-1
clone_size: few
v_call: TRBV28
cdr3_nt: TGTGCCAGCAGTTCCCCTAGCGCAACTACTACCTACAATGAGCAGTTCTTC
cdr3_aa: CASSSPSATTTYNEQFF

d_call: -
j_call: TRBJ1-4
clone_size: -
v_call: TRBV29-1
cdr3_nt: TGCAGCGCGGGCGGGGGGCAGGGCGACGAAAAACTGTTTTTT
cdr3_aa: CSAGGGQGDEKLFF

d_call: -
j_call: TRBJ2-5
clone_size: -
v_call: TRBV7-6
cdr3_nt: TGTGCCAGCAGCTTAGGGGCGGGGACAGTACAAGAGACCCAGTACTTC
cdr3_aa: CASSLGAGTVQETQYF

d_call: -
j_call: TRBJ2-7
clone_size: few
v_call: TRBV5-1
cdr3_nt: TGCGCCAGCAGCTTGGGTCCAGACCGACGCGAGCAGTACTTC
cdr3_aa: CASSLGPDRREQYF

d_call: -
j_call: TRBJ1-4
clone_size: -
v_call: TRBV6-5
cdr3_nt: TGTGCCAGCAGTTACCTCGGGACCCATCTGTTTTTT
cdr3_aa: CASSYLGTHLFF

d_call: TRBD1
j_call: TRBJ2-5
clone_size: -
v_call: TRBV11-2
cdr3_nt: TGTGCCAGCAGCCCGAGACAGGGGATACAAGAGACCCAGTACTTC
cdr3_aa: CASSPRQGIQETQYF

d_call: TRBD1
j_call: TRBJ1-5
clone_size: few
v_call: TRBV27
cdr3_nt: TGTGCCAGCAGTTTCGGACAGGGGGGTCAGCCCCAGCATTTT
cdr3_aa: CASSFGQGGQPQHF

d_call: -
j_call: TRBJ2-2
clone_size: -
v_call: TRBV5-1
cdr3_nt: TGCGCCAGCAGCTTGTTGGGGTCCGGGGAGCTGTTTTTT
cdr3_aa: CASSLLGSGELFF

d_call: -
j_call: TRBJ1-3
clone_size: few
v_call: TRBV6-1
cdr3_nt: TGTGCCAGCAGTGAAGCGCCTTACAACACCATATATTTT
cdr3_aa: CASSEAPYNTIYF

d_call: -
j_call: TRBJ1-2
clone_size: few
v_call: TRBV28
cdr3_nt: TGTGCCAGCATTTCCGCCGGGACCGACTATGGCTACACCTTC
cdr3_aa: CASISAGTDYGYTF

d_call: TRBD1
j_call: TRBJ2-7
clone_size: -
v_call: TRBV27
cdr3_nt: TGTGCCAGCAGCTGGACAGGGGTCGTCCCCTACGAGCAGTACTTC
cdr3_aa: CASSWTGVVPYEQYF

d_call: -
j_call: TRBJ1-2
clone_size: few
v_call: TRBV10-3
cdr3_nt: TGTGCCATCAGTGAGTCTCGACAGGATAACTATGGCTACACCTTC
cdr3_aa: CAISESRQDNYGYTF

d_call: TRBD1
j_call: TRBJ2-2
clone_size: few
v_call: TRBV7-2
cdr3_nt: TGTGCCAGCAGCCGGGACAGCCAATGGACCACCGGGGAGCTGTTTTTT
cdr3_aa: CASSRDSQWTTGELFF

d_call: -
j_call: TRBJ2-5
clone_size: -
v_call: TRBV2
cdr3_nt: TGTGCCAGCAGTTTGGAGACCCAGTACTTC
cdr3_aa: CASSLETQYF

d_call: -
j_call: TRBJ2-7
clone_size: -
v_call: TRBV27
cdr3_nt: TGTGCCAGCAGTTTAAAGCGTACCTACGAGCAGTACTTC
cdr3_aa: CASSLKRTYEQYF

d_call: TRBD2
j_call: TRBJ2-5
clone_size: -
v_call: TRBV4-2
cdr3_nt: TGTGCCAGCAGCCAAGGATCAGGGCCGGGGGGCCAAGAGACCCAGTACTTC
cdr3_aa: CASSQGSGPGGQETQYF

d_call: -
j_call: TRBJ2-3
clone_size: many
v_call: TRBV10-3
cdr3_nt: TGTGCCATCAGTGAGAGGGCAGATACGCAGTATTTT
cdr3_aa: CAISERADTQYF

d_call: TRBD1
j_call: TRBJ2-7
clone_size: -
v_call: TRBV18
cdr3_nt: TGTGCCAGCTCACCCGGACAGGGGGCGCAGTACTTC
cdr3_aa: CASSPGQGAQYF

d_call: TRBD2
j_call: TRBJ2-7
clone_size: -
v_call: TRBV6-1
cdr3_nt: TGTGCCAGCTGTCCTAGCGGAAACCCCTACGAGCAGTACTTC
cdr3_aa: CASCPSGNPYEQYF

d_call: -
j_call: TRBJ2-2
clone_size: -
v_call: TRBV28
cdr3_nt: TGTGCCAGCAGTTTAAGGCAGAGGAACACCGGGGAGCTGTTTTTT
cdr3_aa: CASSLRQRNTGELFF

d_call: -
j_call: TRBJ2-5
clone_size: few
v_call: TRBV6-5
cdr3_nt: TGTGCCAGCAGTTACGCGGGACAAGAGACCCAGTACTTC
cdr3_aa: CASSYAGQETQYF

d_call: TRBD2
j_call: TRBJ2-3
clone_size: few
v_call: TRBV9
cdr3_nt: TGTGCCAGCAGCCCCCTAGCGGGGAACCCAGATACGCAGTATTTT
cdr3_aa: CASSPLAGNPDTQYF

d_call: -
j_call: TRBJ2-5
clone_size: few
v_call: TRBV28
cdr3_nt: TGTGCCAGCAGCCGAGGAAACTTCCAAGAGACCCAGTACTTC
cdr3_aa: CASSRGNFQETQYF

d_call: -
j_call: TRBJ2-5
clone_size: -
v_call: TRBV5-4
cdr3_nt: TGTGCCAGCAGCTTGCGGGCCCTCCGCCAAGAGACCCAGTACTTC
cdr3_aa: CASSLRALRQETQYF

d_call: -
j_call: TRBJ1-1
clone_size: -
v_call: TRBV28
cdr3_nt: TGTGCCAGCAGTTTACGCAGTCGGATGGGCGCTTTCTTT
cdr3_aa: CASSLRSRMGAFF

d_call: TRBD1
j_call: TRBJ1-2
clone_size: few
v_call: TRBV2
cdr3_nt: TGTGCCAGCCGGGACAGGGGACGGGGTAACTATGGCTACACCTTC
cdr3_aa: CASRDRGRGNYGYTF